This T cell receptor (beta chain) was captured by sequencing in a study of Graves' ophthalmopathy and Graves' hyperthyroidism. Study context: Ahead of any treatment, peripheral blood was obtained at the initial diagnosis.

Transcripts of RNA were the source for amplifying TCR beta CDR3 regions. An initial RT-PCR round employing HTBI primers preceded a second-round multiplex PCR. TCRdb analysed the multiplex PCR reads with MiXCR anew, one entry per CDR3 protein. The data show 600,000 to 950,000 distinct CDR3 sequences, with roughly 40% seen just once and approximately 46% held by the top ten. Physicians reached a diagnosis by relying on clinical symptoms, serum thyroxine, TRAb, thyroid ultrasound and orbital computed tomography. Deletions cut 4 bases from V and 2 bases from J, with 7 bases between. This CDR3 region has 12 residues. Germline V CDR1 and CDR2: SQVTM, ANQGSEA.

Input material: peripheral blood. This sequence was found in an adult man with Graves' ophthalmopathy. The rearrangement links TRBV29-1 to TRBJ2-3; no clear D gene. The CDR3 loop is CSVVADTDTQYF. CDR3 nucleotide sequence: TGCAGCGTTGTGGCAGACACAGATACGCAGTATTTT.